This T cell receptor (beta chain) was captured in a study of cytomegalovirus exposure and HLA in healthy donors. For the study at large: Earlier, 110 million or so unique TCR beta sequences were recovered from about 200 million T cells by an analysis. Inside one of the first data releases sat about 85 million unique TCRs taken from HLA-typed donors.

This clone has only a few counts. CDR3 length equals 13 residues. CDR1 and CDR2 (germline): MNHEY, SVGAGI. Deletions cut 5 bases from V and 2 bases from J, with 9 bases between. The PCR was carried out with 60 Vbeta primers and 13 Jbeta primers. Generated by immunoSEQ multiplex PCR, the TCRdb table keeps only in-frame clones and is missing some. The sample lists approximately 170,000 clones; roughly 80% were seen once. The chain carries TRBV6-5 and TRBJ1-1; a weak D match, TRBD1 (5 bases). The source material was PBMCs. The sequence was collected from a male donor in good health and CMV-seronegative. The CDR3 protein is CASSPTVNTEAFF. CDR3 coding DNA: TGTGCCAGCAGTCCGACAGTCAACACTGAAGCTTTCTTT.